The 24 T cell receptor beta chains reported below all come from one sample, sequenced in a study of regulatory T cells in long-lasting Graves disease. For TCR beta, libraries came from iRepertoire HTBI primers and Arm-PCR of CDR3 regions. A single record per CDR3 protein comes from TCRdb applying MiXCR to the multiplex PCR reads. The sample yields 600,000 to 800,000 distinct CDR3 sequences, around 30% seen once. Time point: persistent/refractory GD, antithyroid drugs over 5 years with positive TRAb. After RNA was extracted from PBMCs, the TCR library was made from it. The sample in question was peripheral blood mononuclear cells (PBMCs), obtained when the disease was refractory, from a patient treated with antithyroid drugs. The receptors derive from a female donor with Graves disease.

The table lists this clonotype with many counts. This chain connects TRBV12-3 or TRBV12-4 to TRBJ2-7, with a possible D match to TRBD2 (5 bases). V was cut by 5 bases and J by 0 bases, with 8 bases left in between. The length of the CDR3 is 13 residues. DNA for the CDR3: TGTGCCAGCAGTCTTAGCGCCTCCTACGAGCAGTACTTC. It is translated as CASSLSASYEQYF.

This clonotype was counted a single time. The chain joins TRBV7-9 to TRBJ2-7; TRBD1 might be the D (6 bases). This CDR3 is 14 amino acids long. The germline V and J ends were trimmed by 3 bases and 2 bases, with 11 bases remaining between them. Germline-derived CDR1 and CDR2 are SEHNR and FQNEAQ (reference sequence). The CDR3 DNA reads as TGTGCCAGCAGCTTTACAGGGCGCCCCTACGAGCAGTACTTC. It encodes CASSFTGRPYEQYF.

This clonotype occurred many times. The chain links TRBV11-2 to TRBJ1-2; D is unclear. V gave up 1 base and J gave up 7 bases, with 10 bases separating them. This CDR3 has 13 amino acids. Germline V gives CDR1 SGHAT, CDR2 FQNNGV. The CDR3 coding sequence is TGTGCCAGCAGCTTAGCCGATAGTAGTGGCTACACCTTC. Encoded protein: CASSLADSSGYTF.

This rearrangement joins TRBV15 to TRBJ2-5; D is uncertain. CDR1 and CDR2 (germline): LNHNV, YYDKDF (reference sequence). V lost 4 bases, J lost 1 base, and 10 bases lay in between. The CDR3 loop spans 14 amino acids. Written as DNA, the CDR3 is TGTGCCACCAGCACTCAGCGCCCCCAAGAGACCCAGTACTTC. Protein sequence: CATSTQRPQETQYF.

V and J are TRBV20-1 and TRBJ2-2, with 10 bases aligning to TRBD2. The CDR3 consists of 18 residues. V shed 6 bases, J shed 6 bases, and the junction held 19 bases outside the gene matches. The germline V gene encodes CDR1 DFQATT and CDR2 SNEGSKA (reference sequence). CDR3 amino acids: CSAGSTSVAGGPPGELFF. The DNA of the CDR3 is TGCAGTGCAGGCTCCACCAGCGTAGCGGGAGGCCCCCCCGGGGAGCTGTTTTTT.

This chain joins TRBV5-1 and TRBJ2-2, with TRBD1 identical over 12 bases. The germline CDR1 and CDR2 sequences are SGHRS and YFSETQ. This CDR3 contains 17 residues. Trimming at V came to 3 bases and at J to 5 bases, leaving 8 bases not matched to a gene. In DNA, the CDR3 is TGCGCCAGCAGCTCGGGACAGGGGGCGCGGGATACCGGGGAGCTGTTTTTT. Protein: CASSSGQGARDTGELFF. Drawing the rest from reference TRBV5-1 and TRBJ2-2, the complete variable domain is KAGVTQTPRYLIKTRGQQVTLSCSPISGHRSVSWYQQTPGQGLQFLFEYFSETQRNKGNFPGRFSGRQFSNSRSEMNVSTLELGDSALYLCASSSGQGARDTGELFFGEGSRLTVL.

This clonotype was recorded only once. The chain is built from TRBV6-2 or TRBV6-3 and TRBJ1-2; weak D call: TRBD1 (6 bases). Germline V lookup: CDR1 MNHEY, CDR2 SVGEGT. This CDR3 contains 15 residues. With 6 bases removed from V and 4 bases from J, the gap between germline ends came to 18 bases. The DNA of the CDR3 is TGTGCCAGCAGCAACCCGGCAGGGGCCTTCTATGGCTACACCTTC. Translation: CASSNPAGAFYGYTF.

This clonotype was counted ten times or more. This chain uses TRBV2 with TRBJ2-7, with D possibly TRBD2 on 5 matching bases. CDR3 length equals 15 residues. The V gene's germline CDR1 is SNHLY and CDR2 FYNNEI. V was cut by 1 base and J by 0 bases, with 10 bases left in between. The CDR3 coding sequence is TGTGCCAGCAGTGAAGAAGGTGGGAGCTCCTACGAGCAGTACTTC. This sequence encodes CASSEEGGSSYEQYF.

V and J are TRBV4-1 and TRBJ1-4; D might be TRBD1 (5 bases). V was trimmed by 4 bases and J by 4 bases, leaving 16 bases between them. The CDR3 runs to 16 residues. Germline V gene data show CDR1 as MGHRA and CDR2 as YSYEKL. The CDR3 here is CASSPREGLFNEKLFF. CDR3 nucleotides: TGCGCCAGCAGCCCCAGGGAAGGGCTATTTAATGAAAAACTGTTTTTT.

This chain links TRBV7-2 with TRBJ2-7; D may be TRBD1 or TRBD2 (5 bases each). The V gene's germline CDR1 is SGHTA and CDR2 FQGNSA. Trimming cost V 5 bases and J 5 bases, with 13 bases left between them. CDR3 size: 13 residues. The CDR3 DNA sequence: TGTGCCAGCAGCCTCGGGACCTTTAACGAGCAGTACTTC. It encodes CASSLGTFNEQYF.

The J gene is TRBJ1-1, the V gene TRBV15; D is uncertain. V gave up 3 bases and J gave up 4 bases, with 9 bases separating them. CDR3 length: 13 amino acids. Germline CDR1 LNHNV, CDR2 YYDKDF (reference sequence). CDR3 coding DNA: TGTGCCACCAGCAGTCGGCCGGGCACTGAAGCTTTCTTT. Amino acid sequence: CATSSRPGTEAFF.

This clonotype has a handful of counts. The chain uses TRBV20-1 and TRBJ1-6; TRBD1 aligns across 11 bases. V dropped 4 bases and J dropped 9; count of bases not matched to a gene: 8. This CDR3 contains 15 residues. The germline gives CDR1 DFQATT, CDR2 SNEGSKA (reference sequence). Here the CDR3 DNA reads TGCAGTGCTACCCAGGGACAGGGGGGCGGTTCACCCCTCCACTTT. The encoded protein is CSATQGQGGGSPLHF.

This clonotype appeared many times. The chain has TRBV28 and TRBJ1-4; weak D call: TRBD1 (6 bases). V dropped 3 bases and J dropped 4 bases, with 12 bases sitting between them. Germline-derived CDR1 and CDR2 are MDHEN and SYDVKM. This CDR3 has 15 amino acids. The CDR3 DNA follows: TGTGCCAGCAGTTTGGTGGCAGGGGATAATGAAAAACTGTTTTTT. Its translation: CASSLVAGDNEKLFF.

CDR3 DNA sequence: TGTGCCAGCGGACGTCTTTATGACACTGAAGCTTTCTTT. Translated, it gives CASGRLYDTEAFF. J is TRBJ1-1 and V is TRBV25-1; D is ambiguous. The V gene's germline CDR1 is MGHDK and CDR2 SYGVNS. The CDR3 is 13 amino acids. Trimming stripped 8 bases from V and 3 bases from J, with 13 bases between.

The chain recombines TRBV29-1 with TRBJ2-5; TRBD2 agrees at 9 bases. Germline loops: CDR1 SQVTM, CDR2 ANQGSEA. The CDR3 length is 15 residues. After removal of 1 base from V and 5 bases from J, the junction contained 8 bases not matched to a gene. The CDR3 loop is CSVEVSGSLGETQYF. The CDR3, as DNA: TGCAGCGTTGAAGTTAGCGGGAGTCTGGGGGAGACCCAGTACTTC.

This clonotype was seen a handful of times. The chain uses TRBV20-1 and TRBJ1-2; D is undetermined. This CDR3 comprises 13 residues. The ends were cut back, 2 bases at V and 2 bases at J, with 9 bases in the middle. Germline-derived CDR1 and CDR2 are DFQATT and SNEGSKA (reference sequence). The CDR3 nucleotides are TGCAGTGCTAGACAGTCGTCAAACTATGGCTACACCTTC. Amino acid sequence: CSARQSSNYGYTF.

The chain recombines TRBV12-3 or TRBV12-4 with TRBJ1-1; TRBD1 aligns across 10 bases. J lost 0 bases, V lost 6 bases, and 10 bases had no gene match. The CDR3 extends over 17 amino acids. CDR3: CASRYKTGGKMNTEAFF. The CDR3 DNA follows: TGTGCCAGCAGATACAAGACAGGGGGCAAGATGAACACTGAAGCTTTCTTT.

V is TRBV5-1 and J is TRBJ2-7; TRBD2 matches 10 bases. Germline V gives CDR1 SGHRS, CDR2 YFSETQ. The CDR3 runs 18 residues. J lost 1 base, V lost 0 bases, and 10 bases had no gene match. CDR3 DNA: TGCGCCAGCAGCTTGGCGGGAAGCGGGAGGGCCAAGTCCTACGAGCAGTACTTC. Encoded protein: CASSLAGSGRAKSYEQYF.

This clonotype was detected many times. The V and J genes are TRBV12-3 or TRBV12-4 and TRBJ1-1; D is unclear. V dropped 3 bases and J dropped 1 base, with 12 bases sitting between them. The CDR3 sequence is 15 residues long. CDR3 protein: CASSFFVGSNTEAFF. The CDR3 region has the DNA TGTGCCAGCAGTTTTTTTGTAGGGTCGAACACTGAAGCTTTCTTT.

The J gene is TRBJ1-2, the V gene TRBV7-2, with 9 bases aligning to TRBD1. CDR3 length: 14 residues. Germline loops: CDR1 SGHTA, CDR2 FQGNSA. The V gene end was trimmed by 1 base and the J gene end by 7 bases; junction bases not matched to a gene: 4. In DNA, the CDR3 is TGTGCCAGCAGCTTAGGGGGGGACAGGGCTGGCTACACCTTC. This sequence encodes CASSLGGDRAGYTF.

V usage is TRBV5-8 and J usage is TRBJ1-2, with D tentatively TRBD1 (5 bases). The V end lost 0 bases, the J end lost 4 bases, and 13 bases lay between the germline ends. This CDR3 comprises 15 residues. Looked up from germline, CDR1 is SGHTS and CDR2 is YDEGEE. CDR3 amino acids: CASSLVAGGTYGYTF. The CDR3 bases are TGTGCCAGCAGCTTGGTGGCGGGGGGAACCTATGGCTACACCTTC.

This sequence joins TRBV6-1 and TRBJ2-7, with 9 bases lining up with TRBD1. Germline loops: CDR1 MNHNS, CDR2 SASEGT. This CDR3 has 15 residues. V shed 6 bases, J shed 1 base, and the junction held 7 bases outside the gene matches. DNA for the CDR3: TGTGCCAGCAGAGAACAGGGGGCTAGGTCCTACGAGCAGTACTTC. Translating gives CASREQGARSYEQYF.

This clonotype was seen only a few times. V is TRBV11-2 and J is TRBJ1-4; D is perhaps TRBD1 (5 bases). The V end was cut by 1 base, the J end by 2 bases, with 11 bases between. CDR3 size: 16 residues. Looked up from germline, CDR1 is SGHAT and CDR2 is FQNNGV. The CDR3 loop is CASSLGEGRTNEKLFF. For the CDR3, the DNA is TGTGCCAGCAGCTTAGGGGAGGGACGGACTAATGAAAAACTGTTTTTT.

This clonotype was picked up a small number of times. The chain joins TRBV12-3 or TRBV12-4 to TRBJ2-7, with 11 bases matching TRBD2. The CDR3 is 15 residues long. V shed 5 bases and J 2 bases; nucleotides not matched to a gene: 5. The CDR3 bases are TGTGCCAGCAGTCCGGGACTAGCGGCCGCCTACGAGCAGTACTTC. Its translation: CASSPGLAAAYEQYF.